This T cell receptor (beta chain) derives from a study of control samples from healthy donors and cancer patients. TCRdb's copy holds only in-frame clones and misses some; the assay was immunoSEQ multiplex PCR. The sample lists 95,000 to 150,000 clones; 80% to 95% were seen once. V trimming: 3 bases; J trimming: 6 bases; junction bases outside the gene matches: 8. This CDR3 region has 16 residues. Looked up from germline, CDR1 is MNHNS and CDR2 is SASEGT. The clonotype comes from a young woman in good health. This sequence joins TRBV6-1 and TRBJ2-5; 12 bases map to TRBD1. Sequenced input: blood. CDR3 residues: CASSDGDRGLGKTQYF. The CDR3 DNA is TGTGCCAGCAGTGATGGGGACAGGGGGCTCGGGAAGACCCAGTACTTC.